The 20 T cell receptor beta chains below all came from one sample that was sequenced in a study of identical twins. TCRdb re-called the 5' RACE reads through MiXCR, storing one row per CDR3 protein. The sample contains 700,000 or so distinct CDR3 sequences, 8.6% of which appear only once. This sample was shared with a second study, whose subject was yellow fever vaccine responses in identical twins.

The specimen was PBMCs. All receptors derive from a woman in her late teens or twenties in good health.

This clonotype was found a few times. This chain connects TRBV6-2 or TRBV6-3 to TRBJ1-5; 9 nucleotides align to TRBD1. V shed 6 bases and J 5 bases; nucleotides not matched to a gene: 8. The CDR3 covers 15 residues. Germline V gene sequence: CDR1 MNHEY, CDR2 SVGEGT. CDR3 sequence (DNA): TGTGCCAGCAGCAGCCGGGACAGGGATGATCAGCCCCAGCATTTT. It is translated as CASSSRDRDDQPQHF.

This clonotype was detected ten times or more. The V call is TRBV4-2, the J call TRBJ2-7; a possible D gene is TRBD1 (6 bases). Germline assignment: CDR1 LGHNA and CDR2 YNFKEQ. The CDR3 has 16 residues. V lost 5 bases and J lost 1, with 18 bases in between. The CDR3 loop is CASSAAVDRRSYEQYF. The CDR3 nucleotides are TGTGCCAGCAGCGCAGCCGTCGACAGGAGATCCTACGAGCAGTACTTC.

For this clonotype: A clone one base away is much larger, so this may be a read error. The missing conserved phenylalanine or tryptophan at the end of this CDR3 makes a read error likely. V usage is TRBV2 and J usage is TRBJ2-2; D is perhaps TRBD1 (6 bases). With 7 bases removed from V and 6 bases from J, the gap between germline ends came to 12 bases. The CDR3 sequence is 13 residues long. The germline V gene has CDR1 SNHLY and CDR2 FYNNEI. The CDR3 here is CASNGQQAGELFL. CDR3 nucleotides: TGTGCCAGCAATGGACAGCAGGCCGGGGAGCTGTTTCTT.

This clonotype has just a few counts. The chain links TRBV6-5 to TRBJ2-7; no clear D. The germline V gene encodes CDR1 MNHEY and CDR2 SVGAGI. The CDR3 covers 14 residues. Trimming took off 2 bases at V and 1 base at J, with 9 bases between the two ends. The CDR3 coding sequence is TGTGCCAGCAGTTACGTCGGCAGTTCCTACGAGCAGTACTTC. It codes for CASSYVGSSYEQYF.

In this sample, this clonotype turned up a few times. The chain is built from TRBV7-8 and TRBJ2-1, with 8 bases that match TRBD2. Germline-derived CDR1 and CDR2 are SGHVS and FQNEAQ. CDR3 size: 16 residues. V shed 5 bases, J shed 3 bases, and the junction held 9 bases outside the gene matches. Here the CDR3 reads CASSQLSGAVYNEQFF. For the CDR3, the DNA is TGTGCCAGCAGCCAACTTAGCGGGGCCGTCTACAATGAGCAGTTCTTC.

The rearrangement links TRBV10-3 to TRBJ2-1, with D tentatively TRBD1 (7 bases). Per the germline V gene, CDR1 is ENHRY and CDR2 is SYGVKD. V was cut by 9 bases and J by 6 bases, with 12 bases left in between. The CDR3 length is 12 residues. The DNA of the CDR3 is TGTGCCATGTCAGGGGGGCCCAATGAGCAGTTCTTC. This codes for CAMSGGPNEQFF.

This clonotype was seen a few times. CDR3 region: CASSQVKGAGSMTSDTQYF. The CDR3 DNA is TGTGCCAGCAGCCAAGTAAAAGGTGCAGGTTCTATGACCTCAGATACGCAGTATTTT. This chain uses TRBV14 with TRBJ2-3; D not resolved. Trimming removed 1 base at V and 4 bases at J, with 24 bases between. This CDR3 comprises 19 residues. CDR1 and CDR2 (germline): SGHDN, FVKESK. Based on the CDR3 plus reference TRBV14 and TRBJ2-3, the full variable domain is EAGVTQFPSHSVIEKGQTVTLRCDPISGHDNLYWYRRVMGKEIKFLLHFVKESKQDESGMPNNRFLAERTGGTYSTLKVQPAELEDSGVYFCASSQVKGAGSMTSDTQYFGPGTRLTVL.

This clonotype was found many times. CDR3 amino acids: CASSYEGLTYEQYF. CDR3 bases: TGTGCCAGCAGTTATGAGGGACTAACCTACGAGCAGTACTTC. This chain connects TRBV12-3 or TRBV12-4 to TRBJ2-7; 7 nucleotides agree with TRBD2. The CDR3 length is 14 residues. Trimming cost V 4 bases and J 2 bases; bases outside gene matches: 5.

This clonotype was counted at least ten times. The chain combines TRBV12-3 or TRBV12-4 with TRBJ2-7; D may correspond to TRBD1 or TRBD2 (5 bases each). The V end lost 3 bases, the J end lost 0 bases, and 12 bases lay between the germline ends. The CDR3 spans 15 residues. The CDR3 protein is CASSFRGVSSYEQYF. For the CDR3, the DNA is TGTGCCAGCAGTTTCCGAGGGGTTAGCTCCTACGAGCAGTACTTC.

The rearrangement joins TRBV14 to TRBJ2-3; possibly TRBD1 or TRBD2 for D (5 bases each). V was trimmed by 4 bases and J by 4 bases, leaving 18 bases between them. Looked up from germline, CDR1 is SGHDN and CDR2 is FVKESK. The CDR3 runs 16 residues. The CDR3 sequence: CASSLERDVPPDTQYF. CDR3 in DNA: TGTGCCAGCAGCCTAGAGAGGGACGTGCCGCCAGATACGCAGTATTTT.

Many counts were recorded for this clonotype. The chain links TRBV29-1 to TRBJ2-5; the match to TRBD2 covers 8 bases. With 4 bases clipped from V and 5 bases from J, the junction kept 21 bases outside the gene matches. The CDR3 covers 18 residues. From germline, CDR1 is SQVTM and CDR2 ANQGSEA. CDR3 loop: CSVAPRWAGTSVRETQYF. The DNA for the CDR3 is TGCAGCGTTGCCCCACGTTGGGCAGGGACTAGTGTTCGGGAGACCCAGTACTTC.

This sequence joins TRBV5-1 and TRBJ2-5; 8 bases fit TRBD1. Germline CDR1 reads SGHRS; CDR2 reads YFSETQ. V dropped 0 bases and J dropped 2; count of bases not matched to a gene: 6. The CDR3 contains 16 residues. The CDR3 nucleotides are TGCGCCAGCAGCTTGGCCGGGAACAGGGGGCAAGAGACCCAGTACTTC. Amino acids: CASSLAGNRGQETQYF.

V and J are TRBV7-2 and TRBJ2-1, with D uncertain. The V end lost 7 bases, the J end lost 1 base, and 11 bases lay between the germline ends. Germline-derived CDR1 and CDR2 are SGHTA and FQGNSA. The CDR3 runs to 14 residues. CDR3 sequence reads: CASKQALSYNEQFF. CDR3 sequence (DNA): TGTGCCAGCAAGCAGGCTTTGTCCTACAATGAGCAGTTCTTC. Filled out from reference TRBV7-2 and TRBJ2-1, the complete variable domain reads GAGVSQSPSNKVTEKGKDVELRCDPISGHTALYWYRQSLGQGLEFLIYFQGNSAPDKSGLPSDRFSAERTGGSVSTLTIQRTQQEDSAVYLCASKQALSYNEQFFGPGTRLTVL.

Many counts were recorded for this clonotype. J is TRBJ2-3 and V is TRBV10-3; possible D gene TRBD1, 6 bases. The CDR3 contains 14 residues. Trimming left V 7 bases short and J 6 bases short, with 17 bases between. The germline V gene has CDR1 ENHRY and CDR2 SYGVKD. CDR3 residues: CAITGGRGIDTQYF. CDR3 DNA sequence: TGTGCCATCACGGGCGGCAGGGGCATCGATACGCAGTATTTT.

The rearrangement joins TRBV20-1 to TRBJ2-1; 13 bases are a match to TRBD2. Germline loops: CDR1 DFQATT, CDR2 SNEGSKA (reference sequence). Unmatched junction bases numbered 2, after V lost 3 bases and J lost 6 bases. There are 14 residues in the CDR3. For the CDR3, the DNA is TGCAGTGCTAGGGGGACTAGCGGGACCAATGAGCAGTTCTTC. The encoded protein is CSARGTSGTNEQFF.

This clonotype was seen a few times. The rearrangement links TRBV20-1 to TRBJ2-1; D could derive from TRBD1 or TRBD2 (6 bases each). The CDR3 spans 15 residues. Trimming removed 0 bases from V and 9 bases from J, with 18 bases in between. CDR1 is DFQATT and CDR2 is SNEGSKA in the germline V gene (reference sequence). The CDR3 DNA is TGCAGTGCTAGAGATCCCCGGGGGCAACACGGTGAGCAGTTCTTC. Residues: CSARDPRGQHGEQFF.

This sequence joins TRBV28 and TRBJ2-3; D is undetermined. Germline V gives CDR1 MDHEN, CDR2 SYDVKM. V shed 5 bases and J shed 5 bases, with 17 bases lying between them. There are 15 residues in the CDR3. The CDR3: CASSRSGPRGDTQYF. CDR3 sequence (DNA): TGTGCCAGCAGTCGGAGTGGACCGCGCGGAGATACGCAGTATTTT.

This clonotype came up a few times. The CDR3 end shows no conserved phenylalanine or tryptophan, and so a read error is likely. No DNA is shown, since the ends of the CDR3 on it are uncertain; the CDR3 is the one TCRdb lists. The chain recombines TRBV6-5 with TRBJ2-7; TRBD1 reflects the table's D call only, with no check against the DNA. Germline V gene data show CDR1 as MNHEY and CDR2 as SVGAGI. Counting both end residues, the CDR3 totals 8 amino acids. CDR3 sequence reads: CASISRAR.

This clonotype has just a few counts. The chain is built from TRBV7-3 and TRBJ1-4; 7 bases fit TRBD1. From germline, CDR1 is SGHTA and CDR2 FQGTGA. The CDR3 totals 14 residues. The V and J ends lost 1 base and 8 bases, in that order; junction bases with no gene match: 4. The CDR3 loop reads CASSLKGAREKLFF. CDR3 DNA: TGTGCCAGCAGCTTAAAGGGGGCGCGGGAAAAACTGTTTTTT.

This clonotype was recorded at least ten times. This sequence joins TRBV6-2 or TRBV6-3 and TRBJ2-7, with 10 bases that match TRBD2. Germline assignment: CDR1 MNHEY and CDR2 SVGEGT. J lost 3 bases, V lost 0 bases, and 5 bases had no gene match. The CDR3 spans 16 residues. CDR3 residues: CASSYSPSGSIYEQYF. CDR3 DNA sequence: TGTGCCAGCAGTTACTCTCCTAGCGGGAGTATCTACGAGCAGTACTTC.